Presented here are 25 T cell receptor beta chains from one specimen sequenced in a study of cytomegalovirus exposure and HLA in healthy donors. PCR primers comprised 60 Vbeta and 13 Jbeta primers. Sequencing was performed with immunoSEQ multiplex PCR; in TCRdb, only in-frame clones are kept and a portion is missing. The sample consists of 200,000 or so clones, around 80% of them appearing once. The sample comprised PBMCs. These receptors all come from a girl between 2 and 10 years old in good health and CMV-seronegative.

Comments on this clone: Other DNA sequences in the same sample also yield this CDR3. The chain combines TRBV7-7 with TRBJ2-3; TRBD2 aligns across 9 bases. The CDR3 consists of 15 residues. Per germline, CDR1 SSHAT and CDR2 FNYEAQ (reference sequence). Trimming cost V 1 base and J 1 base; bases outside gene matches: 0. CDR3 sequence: CASSLGTSGTDTQYF. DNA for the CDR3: TGTGCCAGCAGCTTAGGGACTAGCGGCACAGATACGCAGTATTTT.

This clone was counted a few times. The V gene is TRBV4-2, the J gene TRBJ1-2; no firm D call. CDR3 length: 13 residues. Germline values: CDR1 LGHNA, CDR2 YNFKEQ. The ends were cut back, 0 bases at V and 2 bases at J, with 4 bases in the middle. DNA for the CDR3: TGTGCCAGCAGCCAAGACAGGAACTATGGCTACACCTTC. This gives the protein CASSQDRNYGYTF.

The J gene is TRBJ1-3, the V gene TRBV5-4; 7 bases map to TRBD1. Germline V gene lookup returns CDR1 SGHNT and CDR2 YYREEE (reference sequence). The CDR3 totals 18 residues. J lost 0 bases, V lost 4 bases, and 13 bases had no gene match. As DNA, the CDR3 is TGTGCCAGCAGCGATGCCGGGACAGCTTCTCGCTCTGGAAACACCATATATTTT. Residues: CASSDAGTASRSGNTIYF.

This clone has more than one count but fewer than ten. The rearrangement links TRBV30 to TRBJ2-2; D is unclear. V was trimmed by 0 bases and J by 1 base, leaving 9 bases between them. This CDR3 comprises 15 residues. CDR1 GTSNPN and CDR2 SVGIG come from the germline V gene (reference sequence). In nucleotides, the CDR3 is TGTGCCTGGAGTGTACCAGTCTGGAACACCGGGGAGCTGTTTTTT. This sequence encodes CAWSVPVWNTGELFF.

The CDR3 DNA is TGTGCCAGCAGCTTGGACAGGACAGATACGCAGTATTTT. This sequence encodes CASSLDRTDTQYF. The V and J genes are TRBV5-6 and TRBJ2-3, with TRBD1 as a possible D gene (5 bases). Trimming stripped 0 bases from V and 3 bases from J, with 5 bases between. This CDR3 comprises 13 residues. From germline, CDR1 is SGHDT and CDR2 YYEEEE.

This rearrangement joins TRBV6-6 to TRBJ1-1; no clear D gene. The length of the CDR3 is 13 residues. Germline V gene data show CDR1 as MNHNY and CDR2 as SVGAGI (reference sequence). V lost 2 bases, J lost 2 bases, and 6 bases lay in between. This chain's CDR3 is CASSYGGNTEAFF. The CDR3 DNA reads TGTGCCAGCAGTTACGGCGGAAACACTGAAGCTTTCTTT.

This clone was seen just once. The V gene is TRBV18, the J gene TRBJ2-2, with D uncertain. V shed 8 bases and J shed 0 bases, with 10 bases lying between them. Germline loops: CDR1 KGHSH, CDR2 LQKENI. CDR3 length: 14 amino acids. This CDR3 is CASRQDANTGELFF. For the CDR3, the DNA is TGTGCCAGCCGACAAGACGCGAACACCGGGGAGCTGTTTTTT.

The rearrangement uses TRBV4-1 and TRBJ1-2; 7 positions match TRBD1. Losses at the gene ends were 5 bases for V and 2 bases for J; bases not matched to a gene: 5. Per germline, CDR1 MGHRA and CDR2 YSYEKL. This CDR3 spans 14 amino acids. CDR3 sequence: CASSTRQGNYGYTF. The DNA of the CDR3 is TGCGCCAGCAGCACCCGACAGGGCAACTATGGCTACACCTTC.

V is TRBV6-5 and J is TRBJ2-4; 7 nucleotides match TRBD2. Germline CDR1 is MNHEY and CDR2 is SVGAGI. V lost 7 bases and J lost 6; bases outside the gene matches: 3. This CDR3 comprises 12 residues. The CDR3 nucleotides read TGTGCCAGCACGGGGGAGGGAAACATTCAGTACTTC. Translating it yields CASTGEGNIQYF.

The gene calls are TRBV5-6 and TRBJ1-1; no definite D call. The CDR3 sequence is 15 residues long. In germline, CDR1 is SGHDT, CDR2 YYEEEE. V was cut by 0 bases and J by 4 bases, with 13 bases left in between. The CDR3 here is CASSLVRGLTTEAFF. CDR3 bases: TGTGCCAGCAGCTTGGTTCGGGGATTAACCACTGAAGCTTTCTTT.

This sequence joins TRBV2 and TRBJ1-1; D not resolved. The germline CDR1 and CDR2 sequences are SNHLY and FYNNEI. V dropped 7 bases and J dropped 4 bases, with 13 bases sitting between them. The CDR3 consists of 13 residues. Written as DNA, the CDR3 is TGTGCCAGCACCCCCGAAGGCGGCACTGAAGCTTTCTTT. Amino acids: CASTPEGGTEAFF.

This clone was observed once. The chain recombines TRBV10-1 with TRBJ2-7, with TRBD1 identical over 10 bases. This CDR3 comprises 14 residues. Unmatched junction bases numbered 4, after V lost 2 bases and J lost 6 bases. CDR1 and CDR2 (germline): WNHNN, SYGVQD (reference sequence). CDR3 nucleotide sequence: TGCGCCAGCAGTGAGACCGGGACAGGGGTCGAGCAGTACTTC. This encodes CASSETGTGVEQYF.

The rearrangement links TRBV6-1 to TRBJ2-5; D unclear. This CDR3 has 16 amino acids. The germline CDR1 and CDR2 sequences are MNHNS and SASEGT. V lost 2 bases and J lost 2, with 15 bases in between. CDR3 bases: TGTGCCAGCAGTGAATCGCCCCATGGCAGGCAAGAGACCCAGTACTTC. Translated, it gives CASSESPHGRQETQYF.

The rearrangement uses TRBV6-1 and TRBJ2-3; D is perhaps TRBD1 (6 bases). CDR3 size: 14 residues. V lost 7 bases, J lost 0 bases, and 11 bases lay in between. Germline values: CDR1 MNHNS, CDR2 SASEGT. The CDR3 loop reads CASIRDISTDTQYF. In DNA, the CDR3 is TGTGCCAGCATAAGGGACATTAGCACAGATACGCAGTATTTT.

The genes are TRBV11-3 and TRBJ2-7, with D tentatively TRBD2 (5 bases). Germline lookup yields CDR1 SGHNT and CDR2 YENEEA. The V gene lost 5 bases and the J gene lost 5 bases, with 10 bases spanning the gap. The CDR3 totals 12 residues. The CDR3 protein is CASSRGTDEQYF. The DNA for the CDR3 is TGTGCCAGCAGCCGGGGAACCGACGAGCAGTACTTC.

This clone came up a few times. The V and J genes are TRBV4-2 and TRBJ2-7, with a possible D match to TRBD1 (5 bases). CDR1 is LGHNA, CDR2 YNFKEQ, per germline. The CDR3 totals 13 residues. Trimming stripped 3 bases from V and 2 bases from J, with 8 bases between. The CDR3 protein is CASSQDTAYEQYF. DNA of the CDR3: TGTGCCAGCAGCCAGGACACAGCCTACGAGCAGTACTTC.

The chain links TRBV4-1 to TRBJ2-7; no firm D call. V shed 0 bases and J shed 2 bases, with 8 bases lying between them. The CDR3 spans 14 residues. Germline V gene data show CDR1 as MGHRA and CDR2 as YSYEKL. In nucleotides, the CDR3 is TGCGCCAGCAGCCAAGATAAGCTTACCTACGAGCAGTACTTC. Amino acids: CASSQDKLTYEQYF.

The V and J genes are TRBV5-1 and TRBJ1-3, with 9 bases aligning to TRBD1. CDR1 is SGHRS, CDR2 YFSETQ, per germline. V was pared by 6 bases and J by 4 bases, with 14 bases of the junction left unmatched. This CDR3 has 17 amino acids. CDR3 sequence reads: CASNRKDRGRWGNTIYF. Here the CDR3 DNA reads TGCGCCAGCAATAGGAAGGACAGGGGTCGGTGGGGAAACACCATATATTTT.

The CDR3 DNA sequence: TGTGCCAGCGGGGCCGGGGGACTGAACACTGAAGCTTTCTTT. Translating it yields CASGAGGLNTEAFF. The chain is built from TRBV6-5 and TRBJ1-1; a possible D gene is TRBD1 (5 bases). This CDR3 contains 14 residues. V was clipped by 8 bases and J by 0 bases, with 13 bases between them. The V gene's germline CDR1 is MNHEY and CDR2 SVGAGI.

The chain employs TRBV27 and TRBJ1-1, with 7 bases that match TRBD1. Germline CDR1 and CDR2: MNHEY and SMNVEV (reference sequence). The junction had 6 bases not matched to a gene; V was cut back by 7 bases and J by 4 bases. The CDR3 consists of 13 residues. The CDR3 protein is CASMYPGGTEAFF. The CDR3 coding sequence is TGTGCCAGCATGTATCCAGGGGGCACTGAAGCTTTCTTT.

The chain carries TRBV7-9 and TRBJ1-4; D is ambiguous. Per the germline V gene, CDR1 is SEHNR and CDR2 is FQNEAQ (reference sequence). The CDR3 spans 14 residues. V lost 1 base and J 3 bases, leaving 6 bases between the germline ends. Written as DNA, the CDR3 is TGTGCCAGCAGCTTAGGGTCGGCTAATGAAAAACTGTTTTTT. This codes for CASSLGSANEKLFF.

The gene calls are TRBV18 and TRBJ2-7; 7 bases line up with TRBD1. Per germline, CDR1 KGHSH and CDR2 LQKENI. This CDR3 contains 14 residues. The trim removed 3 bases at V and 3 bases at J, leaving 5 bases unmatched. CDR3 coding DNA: TGTGCCAGCTCACCTCCGGGACAGAACTACGAGCAGTACTTC. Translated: CASSPPGQNYEQYF.

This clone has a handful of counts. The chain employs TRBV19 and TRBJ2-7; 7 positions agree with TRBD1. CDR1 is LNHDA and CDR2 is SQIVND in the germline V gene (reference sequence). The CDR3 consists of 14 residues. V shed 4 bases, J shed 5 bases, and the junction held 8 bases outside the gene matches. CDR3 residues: CASSSITGVHEQYF. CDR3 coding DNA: TGTGCCAGTAGTAGCATAACAGGGGTCCACGAGCAGTACTTC.

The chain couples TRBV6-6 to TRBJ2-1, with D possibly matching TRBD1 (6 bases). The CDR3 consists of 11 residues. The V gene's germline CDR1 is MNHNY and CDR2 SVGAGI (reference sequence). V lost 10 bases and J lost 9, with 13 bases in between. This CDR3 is CATLTGSEQFF. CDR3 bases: TGTGCCACGCTTACAGGGAGTGAGCAGTTCTTC.

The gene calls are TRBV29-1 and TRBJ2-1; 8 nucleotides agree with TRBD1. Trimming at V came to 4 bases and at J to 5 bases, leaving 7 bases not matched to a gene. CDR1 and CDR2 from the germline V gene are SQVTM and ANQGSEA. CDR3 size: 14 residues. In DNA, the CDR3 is TGCAGCGTTGTAGGACAGGGACGGAACAATGAGCAGTTCTTC. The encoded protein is CSVVGQGRNNEQFF.